The rows below give T cell receptor beta chains drawn from one sample of a study of T cell repertoires in cytomegalovirus infection. TCRdb analysed the reads with MiXCR anew, one entry per CDR3 protein. The sample lists 600,000 to 800,000 distinct CDR3 sequences, approximately 24% occurring once. Sequenced material: CD8+ T cells from PBMCs. The receptors shown here come from a human donor in good health (CMV status not recorded). Some clones in this sample may be carry-over from other donors' samples. CDR3s include the opening cysteine and the closing phenylalanine or tryptophan. Fields, in order: J gene, D gene, clone size, V gene, CDR3 DNA, CDR3 protein. A D gene is named only where the DNA matches it firmly. Expanded clones are given a class, and other clones once, few, many or no size at all.

J: TRBJ2-1; D: TRBD1; size: NA; V: TRBV7-4; DNA: TGTGCCAGCAGCTTAAAGGAGACAGGGCACAATGAGCAGTTCTTC; CDR3: CASSLKETGHNEQFF
J: TRBJ2-5; D: NA; size: many; V: TRBV7-8; DNA: TGTGCCAGCAGCTTAGCAGTTAGGGCGTCCCAGCAAGAGACCCAGTACTTC; CDR3: CASSLAVRASQQETQYF
J: TRBJ2-1; D: NA; size: many; V: TRBV28; DNA: TGTGCCAGCAGGGTGAGGGCAGGGAAGGGCAACAATGAGCAGTTCTTC; CDR3: CASRVRAGKGNNEQFF
J: TRBJ2-3; D: NA; size: few; V: TRBV23-1; DNA: TGCGCCAGCAGTCAATGTGGGCTACACATGGCAGATACGCAGTATTTT; CDR3: CASSQCGLHMADTQYF
J: TRBJ2-3; D: NA; size: NA; V: TRBV7-4; DNA: TGTGCCAGTGGCAGATTTGCAGATACGCAGTATTTT; CDR3: CASGRFADTQYF
J: TRBJ1-3; D: TRBD1; size: many; V: TRBV7-6; DNA: TGTGCCAGCAGCCCCCGGACAGGGGGAAACACCATATATTTT; CDR3: CASSPRTGGNTIYF
J: TRBJ2-7; D: NA; size: NA; V: TRBV20-1; DNA: TGCAGTGCTAGTTTAAGTTGGGACGAGCAGTACTTC; CDR3: CSASLSWDEQYF
J: TRBJ2-2; D: NA; size: NA; V: TRBV9; DNA: TGTGCCAGCAGCGTAAGACAGACAAACACCGGGGAGCTGTTTTTT; CDR3: CASSVRQTNTGELFF
J: TRBJ1-5; D: NA; size: NA; V: TRBV23-1; DNA: TGCGCCAGCAGTCAAAAGGGGGGGAAGATCAATCAGCCCCAGCATTTT; CDR3: CASSQKGGKINQPQHF
J: TRBJ1-2; D: NA; size: NA; V: TRBV6-2/TRBV6-3; DNA: TGTGCCAGCAGTTACCCCCCTCTCGGGTCAGGCTACACCTTC; CDR3: CASSYPPLGSGYTF
J: TRBJ2-3; D: NA; size: NA; V: TRBV10-3; DNA: TGTGCCATCACCCGGGGGGCGAAGGGCACAGATACGCAGTATTTT; CDR3: CAITRGAKGTDTQYF
J: TRBJ2-1; D: TRBD1; size: NA; V: TRBV7-6; DNA: TGTGCCAGCAGCGAAGAGGTGACAGGGGGATCATACAATGAGCAGTTCTTC; CDR3: CASSEEVTGGSYNEQFF
J: TRBJ1-5; D: NA; size: many; V: TRBV7-2; DNA: TGTGCCAGCAGCTGGGCAGGTGGTCAGCCCCAGCATTTT; CDR3: CASSWAGGQPQHF
J: TRBJ1-2; D: NA; size: once; V: TRBV29-1; DNA: TGCAGCGTTGTTTGGGGGAGGGATGGCTACACCTTC; CDR3: CSVVWGRDGYTF
J: TRBJ2-1; D: TRBD1; size: NA; V: TRBV20-1; DNA: TGCAGTGCTAGGGCAGGCAGGGGGCTCTACAATGAGCAGTTCTTC; CDR3: CSARAGRGLYNEQFF
J: TRBJ2-3; D: NA; size: NA; V: TRBV5-8; DNA: TGTGCCAGCAGCCGGACAACTAGCACAGATACGCAGTATTTT; CDR3: CASSRTTSTDTQYF
J: TRBJ1-5; D: NA; size: many; V: TRBV7-2; DNA: TGTGCCAGCAGCCCAGAGTGGGGTGGGAGCAATCAGCCCCAGCATTTT; CDR3: CASSPEWGGSNQPQHF
J: TRBJ2-5; D: NA; size: few; V: TRBV14; DNA: TGTGCCAGCAGCCAAGATGGCAGAGAGACCCAGTACTTC; CDR3: CASSQDGRETQYF
J: TRBJ2-7; D: NA; size: NA; V: TRBV12-3/TRBV12-4; DNA: TGTGCCAGCAGTCCCGAACCCGGGACCTGGGAGCAGTACTTC; CDR3: CASSPEPGTWEQYF
J: TRBJ2-5; D: TRBD2; size: many; V: TRBV6-2/TRBV6-3; DNA: TGTGCCAGCAGACCGGGACTAGCGGGGGTACAGACCCAGTACTTC; CDR3: CASRPGLAGVQTQYF
J: TRBJ2-2; D: TRBD2; size: NA; V: TRBV9; DNA: TGTGCCAGCAGCTCGGGGGGGGGAGTAGCCGGGGAGCTGTTTTTT; CDR3: CASSSGGGVAGELFF
J: TRBJ2-3; D: NA; size: NA; V: TRBV5-1; DNA: TGCGCCAGCAGCCTCGGCAGACTTTTCACAGATACGCAGTATTTT; CDR3: CASSLGRLFTDTQYF
J: TRBJ2-5; D: NA; size: many; V: TRBV7-2; DNA: TGTGCCAGCAGCTTGAAGATCGGCCAGTACTTC; CDR3: CASSLKIGQYF
J: TRBJ2-5; D: TRBD1; size: NA; V: TRBV29-1; DNA: TGCAGCGTCGGGACAGGGGGACAAGAGACCCAGTACTTC; CDR3: CSVGTGGQETQYF
J: TRBJ1-6; D: NA; size: few; V: TRBV27; DNA: TGTGCCAGCAGTTTATTCGGTTGGGAGAATTCACCCCTCCACTTT; CDR3: CASSLFGWENSPLHF
J: TRBJ1-6; D: TRBD1; size: NA; V: TRBV27; DNA: TGTGCCAGCAGACACCCTGCTGGACAGGGGGCTCTGGCACCCCTCCACTTT; CDR3: CASRHPAGQGALAPLHF
J: TRBJ1-2; D: NA; size: NA; V: TRBV10-3; DNA: TGTGCCATCAGTGACGACATCCCAGGCTACACCTTC; CDR3: CAISDDIPGYTF
J: TRBJ1-5; D: NA; size: many; V: TRBV7-8; DNA: TGTGCCAGCAGCATAAAGATCCGGGACCCACAAATGAATCAGCCCCAGCATTTT; CDR3: CASSIKIRDPQMNQPQHF
J: TRBJ1-3; D: NA; size: few; V: TRBV5-6; DNA: TGTGCCAGCAACTTGATCCTGTCTGGAAACACCATATATTTT; CDR3: CASNLILSGNTIYF
J: TRBJ1-1; D: TRBD1; size: NA; V: TRBV28; DNA: TGTGCCAGCAGTTCAACAGGGGGGAGGGACACTGAAGCTTTCTTT; CDR3: CASSSTGGRDTEAFF
J: TRBJ2-2; D: TRBD2; size: few; V: TRBV25-1; DNA: TGTGCCAGCAGTGAATTAGGCGGGGGGACCGGGGAGCTGTTTTTT; CDR3: CASSELGGGTGELFF
J: TRBJ2-2; D: NA; size: NA; V: TRBV6-1; DNA: TGTGCCAGTGGGAGAACCGGGGAGCTGTTTTTT; CDR3: CASGRTGELFF
J: TRBJ2-5; D: TRBD2; size: many; V: TRBV7-8; DNA: TGTGCCAGCAGGCGTACTAGCGGGGCGACCCAAGAGACCCAGTACTTC; CDR3: CASRRTSGATQETQYF
J: TRBJ2-2; D: NA; size: many; V: TRBV7-8; DNA: TGTGCCAGCAGCCCACTAGGGGGTAGGGGCACCGGGGAGCTGTTTTTT; CDR3: CASSPLGGRGTGELFF
J: TRBJ2-3; D: TRBD2; size: many; V: TRBV7-9; DNA: TGTGCCAGCAGCTTATCGCCGGGGGGGTACACAGATACGCAGTATTTT; CDR3: CASSLSPGGYTDTQYF
J: TRBJ1-4; D: NA; size: many; V: TRBV7-9; DNA: TGTGCCAGCAGCCGAGGAGGTGAAAAACTGTTTTTT; CDR3: CASSRGGEKLFF
J: TRBJ1-2; D: NA; size: NA; V: TRBV6-6; DNA: TGTGCCAGCAGTTACGATTGGACCGCCTATGGCTACACCTTC; CDR3: CASSYDWTAYGYTF
J: TRBJ1-1; D: TRBD1; size: once; V: TRBV6-8; DNA: TGTGCCAGCAGGGATAGACAGGGAGAAGGCACTGAAGCTTTCTTT; CDR3: CASRDRQGEGTEAFF
J: TRBJ2-4; D: NA; size: NA; V: TRBV4-1; DNA: TGCGCCAGCAGCCAAGATCCGGGGGGCAGCCCGAGCAACATTCAGTACTTC; CDR3: CASSQDPGGSPSNIQYF
J: TRBJ1-2; D: NA; size: NA; V: TRBV6-1; DNA: TGTGCCAGCAGTCAAGGGACGGGCCTCTTTAACTATGGCTACACCTTC; CDR3: CASSQGTGLFNYGYTF
J: TRBJ1-2; D: NA; size: many; V: TRBV7-6; DNA: TGTGCCAGCAGCCTACGGCCGTTTAACTATGGCTACACCTTC; CDR3: CASSLRPFNYGYTF
J: TRBJ1-1; D: NA; size: NA; V: TRBV13; DNA: TGTGCCAGCGCCTGGGGCGACACTGAAGCTTTCTTT; CDR3: CASAWGDTEAFF
J: TRBJ2-3; D: NA; size: many; V: TRBV11-2; DNA: TGTGCCAGCAGCTTAGCCCCGGCTTACACAGATACGCAGTATTTT; CDR3: CASSLAPAYTDTQYF
J: TRBJ1-4; D: NA; size: many; V: TRBV7-9; DNA: TGTGCCAGCAGCTTAAAATTCCAGCCAACTAATGAAAAACTGTTTTTT; CDR3: CASSLKFQPTNEKLFF
J: TRBJ2-7; D: TRBD2; size: many; V: TRBV7-8; DNA: TGTGCCAGCAGCCTCCTCCTAGCGGGGGGCCCCAACTACGAGCAGTACTTC; CDR3: CASSLLLAGGPNYEQYF
J: TRBJ2-1; D: NA; size: few; V: TRBV7-2; DNA: TGTGCCAGCAGCTTCCTGGGGTTGGGGGGCAATGAGCAGTTCTTC; CDR3: CASSFLGLGGNEQFF
J: TRBJ2-1; D: TRBD2; size: NA; V: TRBV28; DNA: TGTGCCAGCAGATCCGACGGCGGGGGGTTTTACAATGAGCAGTTCTTC; CDR3: CASRSDGGGFYNEQFF
J: TRBJ2-1; D: NA; size: NA; V: TRBV7-6; DNA: TGTGCCAGCAGCCCCGCCGGGGCCCCCGCTTACAATGAGCAGTTCTTC; CDR3: CASSPAGAPAYNEQFF
J: TRBJ1-5; D: NA; size: NA; V: TRBV27; DNA: TGTCCCAGCAGTTTGGGGGGCGGCGGTCAGCCCCAGCATTTT; CDR3: CPSSLGGGGQPQHF
J: TRBJ2-3; D: TRBD1; size: NA; V: TRBV5-5; DNA: TGTGCCAGCAGGTTCGGGACAGCTAGCACAGATACGCAGTATTTT; CDR3: CASRFGTASTDTQYF
J: TRBJ2-2; D: NA; size: few; V: TRBV11-2; DNA: TGTGCCAGCAGCTGGAGGGGTCGAAACACCGGGGAGCTGTTTTTT; CDR3: CASSWRGRNTGELFF
J: TRBJ1-1; D: NA; size: NA; V: TRBV7-9; DNA: TGTGCCAGCAGCTCGGGGGACTGGGCTGAAGCTTTCTTT; CDR3: CASSSGDWAEAFF